Listed here are 6 T cell receptor beta chains from one sample, sequenced in a study of cytomegalovirus exposure and HLA in healthy donors. The protocol was immunoSEQ multiplex PCR, while the TCRdb copy is restricted to in-frame clones and leaves out a portion. Among about 49,000 clones listed, roughly nine tenths were seen once. Sequenced material: PBMCs. The receptors shown here come from a man aged 18 to 29 in good health and CMV-seronegative.

This clone was detected only once. The chain is built from TRBV19 and TRBJ1-1; D ambiguous. The germline gives CDR1 LNHDA, CDR2 SQIVND (reference sequence). The ends were cut back, 11 bases at V and 7 bases at J, with 11 bases in the middle. This CDR3 contains 10 residues. The CDR3 DNA reads TGTGCCTCCTGGGCCGGTGAAGCTTTCTTT. Encoded protein: CASWAGEAFF.

This chain joins TRBV19 and TRBJ1-2; 7 nucleotides align to TRBD1. V dropped 5 bases and J dropped 4; count of bases not matched to a gene: 7. Germline lookup yields CDR1 LNHDA and CDR2 SQIVND (reference sequence). This CDR3 comprises 14 residues. Here the CDR3 reads CASSLQGIFYGYTF. The CDR3 nucleotides read TGTGCCAGTAGTTTACAGGGGATCTTCTATGGCTACACCTTC.

This clone was counted a few times. This chain connects TRBV2 to TRBJ2-5; D is perhaps TRBD1 (6 bases). V lost 7 bases, J lost 1 base, and 10 bases lay in between. The CDR3 spans 13 residues. CDR1 and CDR2 (germline): SNHLY, FYNNEI. The chain's CDR3 is CASMRGSQETQYF. In DNA form, the CDR3 reads TGTGCCAGCATGAGGGGGAGCCAAGAGACCCAGTACTTC.

V gene TRBV6-1 combines with J gene TRBJ2-3, with D perhaps matching TRBD1 (6 bases). With 1 base removed from V and 4 bases from J, the gap between germline ends came to 9 bases. The germline V gene encodes CDR1 MNHNS and CDR2 SASEGT. This CDR3 spans 14 amino acids. CDR3 sequence: CASSEGQESDTQYF. CDR3 coding DNA: TGTGCCAGCAGTGAAGGACAGGAGTCAGATACGCAGTATTTT.

A single count supports this clone. The V call is TRBV7-3, the J call TRBJ2-2, with a weak D call TRBD1 (5 bases). Germline values: CDR1 SGHTA, CDR2 FQGTGA. The CDR3 has 13 residues. Trimming shortened V by 5 bases and J by 6 bases, and 10 bases separated the two germline ends. The CDR3 nucleotides read TGTGCCAGCAGCATTGGACATCCCGGGGAGCTGTTTTTT. Its translation is CASSIGHPGELFF.

The chain uses TRBV7-2 and TRBJ1-5, with 7 positions matching TRBD1. With V trimmed by 5 bases and J by 6 bases, 10 bases remained unmatched. The germline V gene has CDR1 SGHTA and CDR2 FQGNSA. This CDR3 comprises 15 residues. The CDR3 DNA sequence: TGTGCCAGCAGCGCCTCGACAGGGAGTACTCAGCCCCAGCATTTT. It codes for CASSASTGSTQPQHF.